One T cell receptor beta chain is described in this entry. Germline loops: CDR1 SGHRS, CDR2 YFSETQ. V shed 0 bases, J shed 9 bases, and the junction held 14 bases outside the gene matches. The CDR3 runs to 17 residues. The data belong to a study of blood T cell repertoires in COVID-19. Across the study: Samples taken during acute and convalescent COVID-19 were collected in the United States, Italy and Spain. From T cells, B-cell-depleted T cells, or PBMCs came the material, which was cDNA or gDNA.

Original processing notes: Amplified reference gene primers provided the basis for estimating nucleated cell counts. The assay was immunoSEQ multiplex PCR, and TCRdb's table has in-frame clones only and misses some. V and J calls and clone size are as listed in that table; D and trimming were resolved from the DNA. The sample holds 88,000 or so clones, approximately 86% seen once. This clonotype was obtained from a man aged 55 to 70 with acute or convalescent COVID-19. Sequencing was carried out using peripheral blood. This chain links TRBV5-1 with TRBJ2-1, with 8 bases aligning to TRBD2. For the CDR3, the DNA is TGCGCCAGCAGCTTGGGCTGGGGATCGCTAGCGGGCAGTGAGCAGTTCTTC. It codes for CASSLGWGSLAGSEQFF.